This is a list of T cell receptor beta chains from one sample in a study of human T cells and chemical hapten exposure. TCRdb passed the RACE reads through MiXCR, listing each CDR3 protein once. This table holds nearly 110,000 distinct CDR3 sequences, approximately 12% found once. Sequenced here: whole blood, sampled in connection with sensitization to the hapten diphenylcyclopropenone (DPC). The receptors derive from a woman in her forties or fifties with alopecia areata. Some clones in this sample may be carry-over from other donors' samples. Both conserved end residues are part of each CDR3. The order of the fields is D gene, J gene, V gene, CDR3 length, clone size, CDR3 protein, CDR3 DNA. D genes are given only for firm matches. Only part of the rows carry a size: once, few, many, or a class if the clone is expanded.

>TRBD1|TRBJ2-6|TRBV28|18|many
CASSPRDSTDAGANVLTF
TGTGCCAGCAGTCCACGGGACAGCACCGACGCTGGGGCCAACGTCCTGACTTTC
>TRBD1|TRBJ1-5|TRBV12-3/TRBV12-4|13|NA
CASSGTGDQPQHF
TGTGCCAGCAGTGGGACAGGGGATCAGCCCCAGCATTTT
>NA|TRBJ1-6|TRBV6-5|18|NA
CASSYVSRGTVYNSPLHF
TGTGCCAGCAGTTACGTCTCGCGTGGGACCGTCTATAATTCACCCCTCCACTTT
>NA|TRBJ2-7|TRBV7-6|14|few
CASSFSQTNYEQYF
TGTGCCAGCAGCTTTTCACAGACCAACTACGAGCAGTACTTC
>TRBD2|TRBJ2-1|TRBV20-1|14|NA
CSASGLAANNEQFF
TGCAGTGCTAGTGGACTAGCGGCGAACAATGAGCAGTTCTTC
>NA|TRBJ1-4|TRBV28|14|NA
CASNRPSTNEKLFF
TGTGCCAGCAACCGCCCTTCAACTAATGAAAAACTGTTTTTT
>NA|TRBJ2-7|TRBV11-2|11|NA
CASSLMSEQYF
TGTGCCAGCAGCTTGATGAGCGAGCAGTACTTC
>TRBD2|TRBJ2-5|TRBV9|15|NA
CASSLSGTYQETQYF
TGTGCCAGCAGCCTTAGCGGGACCTACCAAGAGACCCAGTACTTC
>TRBD2|TRBJ2-1|TRBV20-1|17|NA
CSASGGGTLSSYNEQFF
TGCAGTGCTAGTGGCGGGGGGACCTTGAGCTCCTACAATGAGCAGTTCTTC
>NA|TRBJ2-7|TRBV6-1|15|few
CASRVQGIGSYEQYF
TGTGCCAGCAGAGTCCAGGGAATTGGATCCTACGAGCAGTACTTC
>TRBD1|TRBJ1-5|TRBV7-2|17|few
CASSLVPGQGGNQPQHF
TGTGCCAGCAGCTTAGTCCCGGGACAGGGAGGCAATCAGCCCCAGCATTTT
>TRBD1|TRBJ2-7|TRBV5-1|16|few
CASSVTTGVKSYEQYF
TGCGCCAGCAGCGTAACAACAGGGGTTAAGTCCTACGAGCAGTACTTC
>NA|TRBJ2-1|TRBV7-9|13|NA
CASSSTKQGEQFF
TGTGCCAGCAGCTCGACGAAGCAGGGTGAGCAGTTCTTC
>NA|TRBJ2-2|TRBV7-6|16|NA
CASRETGTQNTGELFF
TGTGCCAGCAGAGAGACCGGGACTCAAAACACCGGGGAGCTGTTTTTT
>NA|TRBJ2-7|TRBV4-3|15|NA
CASSQYNGASYEQYF
TGCGCCAGCAGCCAATACAACGGAGCATCCTACGAGCAGTACTTC
>NA|TRBJ1-1|TRBV11-2|16|few
CASSPTKAGANTEAFF
TGTGCCAGCAGCCCCACCAAGGCGGGGGCGAACACTGAAGCTTTCTTT
>NA|TRBJ1-1|TRBV29-1|13|many
CSVEEFVRTEAFF
TGCAGCGTTGAAGAGTTTGTTCGAACTGAAGCTTTCTTT
>NA|TRBJ1-2|TRBV3-1|14|many
CASSQDYQDPNYTF
TGTGCCAGCAGCCAAGACTATCAGGACCCCAACTACACCTTC
>NA|TRBJ2-3|TRBV7-2|14|few
CASSQPTHTDTQYF
TGTGCCAGCAGCCAACCCACCCACACAGATACGCAGTATTTT
>NA|TRBJ2-7|TRBV19|15|NA
CASSPPPPNSYEQYF
TGTGCCAGTAGCCCACCCCCCCCTAATTCCTACGAGCAGTACTTC
>TRBD1|TRBJ2-5|TRBV6-6|13|NA
CASSPHRGETQYF
TGTGCCAGCAGTCCGCACAGGGGAGAGACCCAGTACTTC
>TRBD2|TRBJ2-2|TRBV11-2|15|few
CASSLGTSYTGELFF
TGTGCCAGCAGCTTAGGGACTAGTTACACCGGGGAGCTGTTTTTT
>TRBD2|TRBJ2-7|TRBV5-4|16|few
CASSIPGTSVPYEQYF
TGTGCCAGCAGCATACCCGGGACTAGCGTCCCCTACGAGCAGTACTTC
>NA|TRBJ1-1|TRBV5-1|15|few
CASSLYQGKGTEAFF
TGCGCCAGCAGCTTGTATCAGGGGAAGGGCACTGAAGCTTTCTTT
>NA|TRBJ1-6|TRBV4-3|15|NA
CASSQGISYNSPLHF
TGCGCCAGCAGCCAAGGGATCTCCTATAATTCACCCCTCCACTTT
>NA|TRBJ2-3|TRBV11-2|15|once
CASSLTGFVQDTQYF
TGTGCCAGCAGCTTGACAGGATTTGTTCAGGATACGCAGTATTTT
>NA|TRBJ1-6|TRBV9|14|NA
CASGQQAYNSPLHF
TGTGCCAGTGGACAGCAAGCTTATAATTCACCCCTCCACTTT
>NA|TRBJ2-1|TRBV3-1|11|few
CASSQAGEQFF
TGTGCCAGCAGCCAGGCTGGAGAGCAGTTCTTC
>NA|TRBJ2-7|TRBV28|14|few
CASSLPGGPYEQYF
TGTGCCAGCAGTCTCCCCGGGGGGCCCTACGAGCAGTACTTC
>NA|TRBJ2-1|TRBV7-2|12|many
CASSLAIGDQFF
TGTGCCAGCAGCTTAGCGATCGGGGATCAGTTCTTC
>NA|TRBJ2-5|TRBV5-1|14|few
CASSLTQQGKTQYF
TGCGCCAGCAGCTTGACCCAGCAGGGGAAGACCCAGTACTTC
>TRBD1|TRBJ1-5|TRBV12-3/TRBV12-4|14|few
CASYRQGSNQPQHF
TGTGCCAGCTACCGACAGGGGAGCAATCAGCCCCAGCATTTT
>NA|TRBJ2-2|TRBV7-9|14|few
CASKVARNTGELFF
TGTGCCAGCAAAGTAGCGCGGAACACCGGGGAGCTGTTTTTT
>TRBD1|TRBJ2-7|TRBV28|18|NA
CASSLFLSKGQGPYEQYF
TGTGCCAGCAGTTTATTCCTTTCGAAGGGACAGGGGCCCTACGAGCAGTACTTC
>TRBD1|TRBJ1-6|TRBV20-1|19|few
CSAIRPPTGGPPGNSPLHF
TGCAGTGCCATTAGGCCCCCCACAGGGGGCCCTCCCGGCAATTCACCCCTCCACTTT
>TRBD2|TRBJ2-7|TRBV4-3|18|NA
CASSQEGQASGGRYEQYF
TGCGCCAGCAGCCAAGAAGGCCAGGCTAGCGGGGGGCGTTACGAGCAGTACTTC
>TRBD2|TRBJ2-7|TRBV5-1|14|NA
CASSRTSGTYEQYF
TGCGCCAGCAGTCGGACTAGCGGAACCTACGAGCAGTACTTC
>NA|TRBJ1-2|TRBV28|13|NA
CATRNSLGYGYTF
TGTGCCACCCGCAACAGTCTGGGCTATGGCTACACCTTC
>TRBD2|TRBJ2-3|TRBV7-2|17|NA
CASSSGTSGVSTDTQYF
TGTGCCAGCAGCTCTGGGACTAGCGGAGTTAGCACAGATACGCAGTATTTT
>NA|TRBJ2-6|TRBV7-8|16|many
CASSLFSGSGANVLTF
TGTGCCAGCAGCTTATTTTCCGGGTCTGGGGCCAACGTCCTGACTTTC
>NA|TRBJ2-2|TRBV27|14|few
CASRRTAGSGELFF
TGTGCCAGCAGACGGACAGCAGGATCCGGGGAGCTGTTTTTT
>NA|TRBJ1-5|TRBV19|17|few
CASSMGQGEGSNQPQHF
TGTGCCAGTAGTATGGGGCAGGGAGAGGGAAGCAATCAGCCCCAGCATTTT
>NA|TRBJ2-5|TRBV12-3/TRBV12-4|14|few
CASSFSRGKETQYF
TGTGCCAGCAGTTTTTCCCGGGGAAAGGAGACCCAGTACTTC
>NA|TRBJ1-4|TRBV6-5|15|few
CASSYSIRPPEKLFF
TGTGCCAGCAGTTACTCGATCCGGCCCCCAGAAAAACTGTTTTTT
>NA|TRBJ2-1|TRBV28|16|many
CASSPAGMSSYNEQFF
TGTGCCAGCAGTCCCGCAGGAATGAGCTCCTACAATGAGCAGTTCTTC
>TRBD1|TRBJ2-6|TRBV7-9|17|few
CASSFRDRVSGANVLTF
TGTGCCAGCAGCTTCAGAGACAGGGTCTCAGGGGCCAACGTCCTGACTTTC
>TRBD1|TRBJ2-7|TRBV10-3|13|NA
CAISGQDPPEQYF
TGTGCCATCAGCGGACAGGACCCCCCCGAGCAGTACTTC
>NA|TRBJ2-7|TRBV28|12|NA
CASSEVGGEQYF
TGTGCCAGCAGCGAGGTAGGGGGCGAGCAGTACTTC
>NA|TRBJ2-7|TRBV28|17|few
CASSFTTQNFDSYEQYF
TGTGCCAGCAGTTTCACCACCCAAAACTTTGACAGCTACGAGCAGTACTTC
>NA|TRBJ1-4|TRBV20-1|12|NA
CSAPRGDEKLFF
TGCAGTGCCCCCCGCGGGGATGAAAAACTGTTTTTT
>NA|TRBJ1-5|TRBV28|13|few
CASRSDAHQPQHF
TGTGCCAGCAGGTCGGACGCCCATCAGCCCCAGCATTTT